This TCR beta chain was captured by sequencing in a study of blood T cell repertoires in COVID-19. The junction had 11 bases not matched to a gene; V was cut back by 5 bases and J by 4 bases. Per the germline V gene, CDR1 is SGHTA and CDR2 is FQGNSA. This CDR3 has 15 residues. The table came from immunoSEQ multiplex PCR; TCRdb's copy has only in-frame clones and leaves some out. The repertoire holds 85,000 to 100,000 clones, roughly 87% seen once, with 15% to 20% in the top ten. The sample comprised peripheral blood. The chain recombines TRBV7-2 with TRBJ2-7; 7 bases agree with TRBD1. This receptor was taken from a woman aged 60-70 years with COVID-19, enrolled during active disease. CDR3 in amino acids: CASSAQQGMLYEQYF. The CDR3, as DNA: TGTGCCAGCAGCGCCCAACAGGGGATGTTGTACGAGCAGTACTTC.